This is a list of T cell receptor beta chains from one sample in a study of T cell responses to AZD1222 COVID-19 vaccine. The repertoire was sequenced with immunoSEQ multiplex PCR; TCRdb's copy has only in-frame clones and lacks some. The sample holds approximately 140,000 clones, around nine tenths seen once. The source material was peripheral blood, sampled on day 0 of MenACWY control vaccination. Every receptor here comes from an adult in good health. Each CDR3 is given with its conserved first and last residue. A D gene is named only where the DNA matches it firmly. Part of the rows lack a size; the others show once, few, many or a class for expanded clones.

V gene	J gene	CDR3 length	clone size	D gene	CDR3 DNA	CDR3 protein
TRBV5-6	TRBJ1-4	17	.	TRBD1	TGTGCCAGCAGTCGAAGGGGACAGGGACTGGAAAATGAAAAACTGTTTTTT	CASSRRGQGLENEKLFF
TRBV4-1	TRBJ1-2	12	.	.	TGCGCCAGCAGCCATGCGCAGTGGGGCTACACCTTC	CASSHAQWGYTF
TRBV3-1/TRBV3-2	TRBJ1-6	14	.	TRBD1	TGTGCCAGCAGCCCGGGACAGGGTGATTCACCCCTCCACTTT	CASSPGQGDSPLHF
TRBV21-1	TRBJ1-6	16	once	.	TGTGCCAGCAGCAAACCGCAGGGCTCCTATAATTCACCCCTCCACTTT	CASSKPQGSYNSPLHF
TRBV19	TRBJ1-1	12	.	TRBD1	TGTGCCAGTGTACAGGGGGGCACTGAAGCTTTCTTT	CASVQGGTEAFF
TRBV9	TRBJ1-1	19	.	TRBD1	TGTGCCAGCAGCGTAGGGACCGGGACAGGGGGTTCCGTGAACACTGAAGCTTTCTTT	CASSVGTGTGGSVNTEAFF
TRBV25-1	TRBJ1-2	15	.	TRBD1	TGTGCCACCGGGGACAGCCACATCGGGGACTATGGCTACACCTTC	CATGDSHIGDYGYTF
TRBV5-1	TRBJ2-2	16	.	TRBD2	TGCGCCAGCAGCACTCTAGCGGGGGGCTCCACCGGGGAGCTGTTTTTT	CASSTLAGGSTGELFF
TRBV11-3	TRBJ1-3	13	.	.	TGTGCCAGCAGCTTAGGAGCTGGAAACACCATATATTTT	CASSLGAGNTIYF
TRBV27	TRBJ1-1	14	.	.	TGTGCCAGCAGTACCGCTGAAATGAACACTGAAGCTTTCTTT	CASSTAEMNTEAFF
TRBV6-1	TRBJ1-5	15	.	.	TGTGCCAGCAGTGAAGCAGTCGTTATGTATCAGCCCCAGCATTTT	CASSEAVVMYQPQHF
TRBV9	TRBJ1-4	15	.	.	TGTGCCAGCAGCGTCGAGATCGGACAGAATGAAAAACTGTTTTTT	CASSVEIGQNEKLFF
TRBV13	TRBJ2-7	15	.	.	TGTGCCAGCAGCTTATACGGCGCTTTGCCCTACGAGCAGTACTTC	CASSLYGALPYEQYF
TRBV19	TRBJ1-1	17	.	TRBD1	TGTGCCAGCCTCGCGGTCGTTGCAGGGGGTAGGAGGGCTGAAGCTTTCTTT	CASLAVVAGGRRAEAFF
TRBV28	TRBJ1-1	14	.	.	TGTGCCAGCAGAACGGGGTATGTGAACACTGAAGCTTTCTTT	CASRTGYVNTEAFF
TRBV19	TRBJ2-3	12	.	.	TGTGCCAGTAGTCCTAGCACAGATACGCAGTATTTT	CASSPSTDTQYF
TRBV6-5	TRBJ2-2	15	.	.	TGTGCCAGCAGTTACGTGACACTTACCACCGGGGAGCTGTTTTTT	CASSYVTLTTGELFF
TRBV7-6	TRBJ2-2	13	once	.	TGTGCCAGCAGCTTCGGCCGAACCGGGGAGCTGTTTTTT	CASSFGRTGELFF
TRBV2	TRBJ1-2	12	once	.	TGTGCCAGCAGTGAAGAAAGCCGACAGGCCAACTTC	CASSEESRQANF